The T cell receptor (beta chain) under discussion was sequenced for a study of T cells in Graves' hyperthyroidism and ophthalmopathy. Study results and limitations: A model built on 13 V-J features separated ophthalmopathy from stable hyperthyroidism. Before onset, ophthalmopathy was predicted by the model a median around 6 months earlier.

CDR3 length: 14 amino acids. Per the germline V gene, CDR1 is SGHRS and CDR2 is YFSETQ. With 4 bases clipped from V and 5 bases from J, the junction kept 8 bases outside the gene matches. Over 18 months, lack of ophthalmopathy progression marked Graves' hyperthyroidism as stable. Uncontrolled infection, other autoimmune disease, pregnancy or lactation disqualified patients from enrolment. Researchers took RNA transcripts and amplified the TCR beta CDR3 regions from them. Primed by the HTBI set, a first-round RT-PCR was run on the TCR CDR3. TCRdb ran MiXCR on the multiplex PCR reads and lists one entry per CDR3 protein. The repertoire holds a few hundred thousand distinct CDR3 sequences, with roughly 50% as singletons. This clonotype was found many times. The antigen is unknown.

The TCR comes from a young woman with Graves' hyperthyroidism. The sample taken for sequencing was peripheral blood or thyroid tissue (not recorded which). This rearrangement joins TRBV5-1 to TRBJ2-7; TRBD1 matches 8 bases. The CDR3 protein is CASSIGQGYDEQYF. CDR3 coding DNA: TGCGCCAGCAGCATCGGACAGGGCTATGACGAGCAGTACTTC.